A selection of T cell receptor beta chains follows, all from one sample in a study of cytomegalovirus exposure and HLA in healthy donors. The repertoire was sequenced with immunoSEQ multiplex PCR; TCRdb's copy has only in-frame clones and lacks some. The data hold about 120,000 clones, with around 60% observed a single time. Source material: PBMCs. The origin of the receptors is a man between 35 and 55 years old in good health and CMV-seropositive. Each CDR3 is given with its conserved first and last residue. D genes are given only for firm matches. Only part of the rows carry a size: once, few, many, or a class if the clone is expanded.

.,TRBJ2-3,.,TRBV7-6,CASSLALSSTDTQYF,TGTGCCAGCAGCTTAGCACTATCTAGCACAGATACGCAGTATTTT
.,TRBJ1-1,.,TRBV5-1,CASSPMDSMNTEAFF,TGCGCCAGCAGCCCAATGGACAGCATGAACACTGAAGCTTTCTTT
.,TRBJ2-5,.,TRBV5-4,CASSLAGGRAETQYF,TGTGCCAGCAGCTTGGCCGGGGGGCGGGCGGAGACCCAGTACTTC
few,TRBJ1-2,.,TRBV5-1,CASSNSPGFNYGYTF,TGCGCCAGCAGCAACTCCCCCGGTTTTAACTATGGCTACACCTTC
.,TRBJ2-2,TRBD1,TRBV19,CASSPAGQGEDYGELFF,TGTGCCAGTAGTCCTGCAGGACAGGGCGAGGACTACGGGGAGCTGTTTTTT
.,TRBJ2-1,.,TRBV2,CASSRDNNEQFF,TGTGCCAGCAGCCGGGACAACAATGAGCAGTTCTTC
.,TRBJ2-7,TRBD1,TRBV11-3,CASSLGQLHEQYF,TGTGCCAGCAGCTTGGGACAGCTACACGAGCAGTACTTC
.,TRBJ2-4,TRBD2,TRBV19,CASTKAKGLALAKNIQYF,TGTGCCAGTACGAAGGCTAAAGGACTAGCACTAGCCAAAAACATTCAGTACTTC
.,TRBJ1-3,.,TRBV10-1,CASSESGRNTIYF,TGCGCCAGCAGTGAGTCGGGGCGAAACACCATATATTTT
.,TRBJ1-4,.,TRBV7-2,CASSPPAGGREKLFF,TGTGCCAGCAGCCCCCCCGCTGGCGGCCGTGAAAAACTGTTTTTT
.,TRBJ1-5,TRBD1,TRBV18,CASSPTGDSNQPQHF,TGTGCCAGCTCACCTACAGGGGATAGCAATCAGCCCCAGCATTTT
.,TRBJ2-2,.,TRBV9,CASTGLPRGGELFF,TGTGCCAGCACCGGACTACCCCGCGGCGGGGAGCTGTTTTTT
.,TRBJ2-3,TRBD2,TRBV14,CASSVNSGGAGDTQYF,TGTGCCAGCAGTGTGAATAGCGGGGGGGCAGGAGATACGCAGTATTTT
.,TRBJ1-6,.,TRBV2,CASFEGSNSPLHF,TGTGCCAGCTTTGAGGGTAGTAATTCACCCCTCCACTTT
.,TRBJ1-2,TRBD1,TRBV28,CASSLVGTGTRGYTF,TGTGCCAGCAGTCTAGTTGGGACAGGGACGCGGGGCTACACCTTC
.,TRBJ2-5,.,TRBV4-2,CASSQDFSLSVTQYF,TGTGCCAGCAGCCAAGATTTTTCTTTGTCGGTGACCCAGTACTTC
few,TRBJ2-2,TRBD1,TRBV6-5,CASRGTGGTGELFF,TGTGCCAGCAGGGGGACAGGGGGCACCGGGGAGCTGTTTTTT
once,TRBJ2-7,TRBD1,TRBV19,CASSRSPGQGSYEQYF,TGTGCCAGTAGTCGGTCACCGGGACAGGGTTCCTACGAGCAGTACTTC